This TCR beta chain was identified during a study of T cells in Graves' hyperthyroidism and ophthalmopathy. The CDR3 covers 15 residues. Germline V gene data show CDR1 as SEHNR and CDR2 as FQNEAQ (reference sequence). V was cut by 3 bases and J by 2 bases, with 11 bases left in between. Template material for amplifying TCR beta CDR3 regions consisted of RNA transcripts. The HTBI primer set drove a first-round RT-PCR of the TCR CDR3. TCRdb fed the multiplex PCR reads into MiXCR, producing one record per CDR3 protein. Of around 620,000 distinct CDR3 sequences listed, roughly 50% are singletons. Sequenced: peripheral blood or thyroid tissue (not recorded which). This chain uses TRBV7-9 with TRBJ1-5; D might be TRBD1 (6 bases). This receptor was taken from an adult woman with Graves' disease, either hyperthyroidism or ophthalmopathy (not recorded which). CDR3 nucleotide sequence: TGTGCCAGCAGCTTCCACAGGGTCGGCAATCAGCCCCAGCATTTT. Protein sequence: CASSFHRVGNQPQHF.